This TCR beta chain was obtained from a study of T cell changes during pregnancy in multiple sclerosis. Repertoires were generated with immunoSEQ multiplex PCR, while TCRdb's copy carries only in-frame clones and drops some. The top ten hold 0.55% to 0.7% of the sample, which has approximately 44,000 clones, roughly 92% seen once. The TCR originated in a female donor with multiple sclerosis, enrolled in a pregnancy study. Sequenced material: CD4+ T cells from peripheral blood mononuclear cells, taken in the first trimester of pregnancy.

In DNA form, the CDR3 reads TGCAGCGTTGAATTCTCCCGCGAGCAGTACTTC. Translating gives CSVEFSREQYF. This rearrangement joins TRBV29-1 to TRBJ2-7; D uncertain. The germline V gene encodes CDR1 SQVTM and CDR2 ANQGSEA. The V end lost 2 bases, the J end lost 6 bases, and 8 bases lay between the germline ends. This CDR3 is built from 11 residues.